This T cell receptor (beta chain) was found in a study of T-cell reconstitution after alpha-beta-depleted transplantation in children. This clonotype was picked up many times. The V segment lost 0 bases and the J segment 6 bases; nucleotides outside the gene matches: 8. The CDR3 is 15 residues long. Germline values: CDR1 WSHSY, CDR2 SAAADI. A TCRbeta library incorporating unique molecular identifiers was prepared. TCRdb fed the PCR reads into MiXCR, producing one record per CDR3 protein. Seen here are more than 400,000 distinct CDR3 sequences, roughly 10% observed once, and the top ten hold approximately 15%.

This material consisted of PBMCs, mostly from graft donor cells, taken 180 days after TCRalphabeta/CD19-depleted stem cell transplant. This rearrangement joins TRBV10-2 to TRBJ2-7; TRBD2 aligns across 7 bases. This clonotype was obtained from a female patient aged 2 to 10 who had a stem cell transplant for aplastic anemia, so the T cells may come from the graft donor. CDR3: CASSESHWEGSEQYF. DNA for the CDR3: TGCGCCAGCAGTGAGTCGCACTGGGAGGGGAGCGAGCAGTACTTC.